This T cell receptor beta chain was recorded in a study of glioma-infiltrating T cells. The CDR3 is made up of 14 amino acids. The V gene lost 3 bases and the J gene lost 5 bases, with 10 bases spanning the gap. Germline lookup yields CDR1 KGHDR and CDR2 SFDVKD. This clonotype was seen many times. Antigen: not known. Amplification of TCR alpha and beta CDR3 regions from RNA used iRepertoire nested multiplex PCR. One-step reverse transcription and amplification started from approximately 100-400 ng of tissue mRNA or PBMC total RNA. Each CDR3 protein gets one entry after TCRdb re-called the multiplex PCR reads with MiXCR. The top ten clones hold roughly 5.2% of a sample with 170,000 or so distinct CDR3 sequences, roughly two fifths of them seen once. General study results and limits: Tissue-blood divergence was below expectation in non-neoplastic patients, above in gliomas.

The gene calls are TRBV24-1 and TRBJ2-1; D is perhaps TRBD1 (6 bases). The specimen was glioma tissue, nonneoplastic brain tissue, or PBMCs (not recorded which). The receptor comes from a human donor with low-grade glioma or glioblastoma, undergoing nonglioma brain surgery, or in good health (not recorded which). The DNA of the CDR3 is TGTGCCACCAGTGATGACCGGACAGACAATGAGCAGTTCTTC. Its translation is CATSDDRTDNEQFF.